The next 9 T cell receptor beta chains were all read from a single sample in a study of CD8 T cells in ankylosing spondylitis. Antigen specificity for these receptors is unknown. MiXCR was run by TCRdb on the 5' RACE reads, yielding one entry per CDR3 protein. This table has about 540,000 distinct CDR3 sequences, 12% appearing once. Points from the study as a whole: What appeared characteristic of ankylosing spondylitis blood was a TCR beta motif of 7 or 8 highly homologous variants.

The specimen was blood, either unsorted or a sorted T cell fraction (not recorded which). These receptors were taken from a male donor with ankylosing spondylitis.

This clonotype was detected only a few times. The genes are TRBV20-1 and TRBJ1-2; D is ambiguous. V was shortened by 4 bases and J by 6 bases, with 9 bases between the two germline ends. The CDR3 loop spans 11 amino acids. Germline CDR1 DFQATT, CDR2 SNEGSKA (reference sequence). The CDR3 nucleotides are TGCAGTGCTACAGAGAGAAATGGCTACACCTTC. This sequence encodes CSATERNGYTF.

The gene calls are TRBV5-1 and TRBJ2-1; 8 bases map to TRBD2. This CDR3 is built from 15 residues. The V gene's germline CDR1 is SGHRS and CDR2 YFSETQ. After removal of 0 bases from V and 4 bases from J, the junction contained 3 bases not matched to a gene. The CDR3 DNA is TGCGCCAGCAGCTTGGTACTAGCGGAATACAATGAGCAGTTCTTC. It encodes CASSLVLAEYNEQFF. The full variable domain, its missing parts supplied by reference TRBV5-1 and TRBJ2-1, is KAGVTQTPRYLIKTRGQQVTLSCSPISGHRSVSWYQQTPGQGLQFLFEYFSETQRNKGNFPGRFSGRQFSNSRSEMNVSTLELGDSALYLCASSLVLAEYNEQFFGPGTRLTVL.

The CDR3 DNA is TGTGCCAGCAGCTTGGAAGGACCCCCCAACGAGCAGTACGTC. Residues: CASSLEGPPNEQYV. V usage is TRBV11-3 and J usage is TRBJ2-7; D gene ambiguous. Trimming cost V 3 bases and J 5 bases, with 14 bases left between them. The CDR3 spans 14 residues. CDR1 SGHNT and CDR2 YENEEA come from the germline V gene.

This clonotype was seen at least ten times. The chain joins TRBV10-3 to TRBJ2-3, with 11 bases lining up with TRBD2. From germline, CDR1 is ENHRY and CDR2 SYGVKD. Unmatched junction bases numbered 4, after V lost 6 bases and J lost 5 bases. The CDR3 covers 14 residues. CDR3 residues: CAIRLAGEVDTQYF. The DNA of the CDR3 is TGTGCCATCAGACTAGCGGGAGAAGTAGATACGCAGTATTTT.

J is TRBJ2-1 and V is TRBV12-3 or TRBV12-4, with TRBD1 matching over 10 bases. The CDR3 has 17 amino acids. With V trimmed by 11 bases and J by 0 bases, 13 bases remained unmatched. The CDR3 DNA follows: TGTGCCCGACTTGGGACAGGGGACGACAGCTCCTACAATGAGCAGTTCTTC. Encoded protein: CARLGTGDDSSYNEQFF.

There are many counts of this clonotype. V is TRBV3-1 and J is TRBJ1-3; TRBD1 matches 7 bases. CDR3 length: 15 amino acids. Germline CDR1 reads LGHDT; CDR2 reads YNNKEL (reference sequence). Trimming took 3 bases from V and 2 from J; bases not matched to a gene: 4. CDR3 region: CASSHGQGAGNTIYF. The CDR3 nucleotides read TGTGCCAGCAGCCATGGGCAGGGGGCTGGAAACACCATATATTTT.

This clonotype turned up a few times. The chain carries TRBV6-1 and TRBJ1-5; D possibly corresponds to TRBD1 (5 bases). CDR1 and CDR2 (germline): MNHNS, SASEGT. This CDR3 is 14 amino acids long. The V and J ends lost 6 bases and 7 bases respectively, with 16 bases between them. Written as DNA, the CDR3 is TGTGCCAGCAGCCCAGGGCGGGAGCTACAGCCCCAGCATTTT. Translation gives CASSPGRELQPQHF.

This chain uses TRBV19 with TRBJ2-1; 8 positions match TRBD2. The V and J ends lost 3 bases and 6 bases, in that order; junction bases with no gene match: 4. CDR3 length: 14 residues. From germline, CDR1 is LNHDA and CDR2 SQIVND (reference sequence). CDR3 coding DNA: TGTGCCAGTAGTATTACCGGGGGGGGCAATGAGCAGTTCTTC. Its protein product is CASSITGGGNEQFF.

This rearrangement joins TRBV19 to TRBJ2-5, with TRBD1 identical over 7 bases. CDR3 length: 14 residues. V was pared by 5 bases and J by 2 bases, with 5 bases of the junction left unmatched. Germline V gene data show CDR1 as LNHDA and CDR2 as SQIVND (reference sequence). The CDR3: CASSAWTGQETQYF. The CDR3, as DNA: TGTGCCAGTAGTGCCTGGACAGGACAAGAGACCCAGTACTTC.